The sample holds many counts of the clone carrying this TCR beta chain. Antigen: not known. It was by quantitative 5'-RACE with molecular barcodes that TCR beta libraries were made. TCRdb processed the 5' RACE reads anew with MiXCR; each CDR3 protein has one entry. This repertoire shows some 140,000 distinct CDR3 sequences, 6% to 8% found once; its top ten account for around an eighth. The data stem from a study of CD8 T cells in ankylosing spondylitis. Points from the study as a whole: Significantly higher representation of disease-linked clones was reported for matched ankylosing spondylitis synovial fluid.

Trimming stripped 1 base from V and 4 bases from J, with 10 bases between. Per germline, CDR1 SEHNR and CDR2 FQNEAQ (reference sequence). CDR3 size: 14 residues. This chain uses TRBV7-9 with TRBJ1-2, with D unclear. This receptor was obtained from a female donor with ankylosing spondylitis or in good health (not recorded which). The sequencing input was blood, either unsorted or a sorted T cell fraction (not recorded which). The CDR3 bases are TGTGCCAGCAGCTTAGGAAGAGACGGCTATGGCTACACCTTC. Its protein product is CASSLGRDGYGYTF.